Following are 20 T cell receptor beta chains from one sample sequenced in a study of T-cell reconstitution after alpha-beta-depleted transplantation in children. Unique molecular identifiers were used to barcode this TCRbeta library. A single record per CDR3 protein comes from TCRdb applying MiXCR to the PCR reads. The sample includes about 290,000 distinct CDR3 sequences, around 10% of them seen just once. The sequencing used PBMCs, collected before TCRalphabeta/CD19-depleted stem cell transplant. Receptors originate from a boy under three years old with acute myeloid leukemia, due to receive a stem cell transplant.

This clonotype was detected a few times. V usage is TRBV18 and J usage is TRBJ2-7; D gene ambiguous. Germline V gene lookup returns CDR1 KGHSH and CDR2 LQKENI. V was cut by 5 bases and J by 1 base, with 12 bases left in between. There are 14 residues in the CDR3. The DNA of the CDR3 is TGTGCCAGCTCAGCCCCCGGCAGGTCCTACGAGCAGTACTTC. Translation: CASSAPGRSYEQYF.

CDR3 coding DNA: TGTGCCAGCAGCTTCCGACAGGGCTTAGGGTATGGCTACACCTTC. It encodes CASSFRQGLGYGYTF. The chain joins TRBV7-2 to TRBJ1-2, with 7 bases that match TRBD1. Trimming cost V 3 bases and J 5 bases; bases outside gene matches: 9. This CDR3 spans 15 amino acids. Per the germline V gene, CDR1 is SGHTA and CDR2 is FQGNSA.

This clonotype occurred many times. This chain uses TRBV18 with TRBJ1-5; D remains ambiguous. From germline, CDR1 is KGHSH and CDR2 LQKENI. The CDR3 totals 15 residues. The V end lost 3 bases, the J end lost 0 bases, and 9 bases lay between the germline ends. The CDR3 region has the DNA TGTGCCAGCTCACCGGTTGGTATTAGCAATCAGCCCCAGCATTTT. Amino acids: CASSPVGISNQPQHF.

This clonotype came up many times. The V gene is TRBV7-9, the J gene TRBJ2-5; TRBD1 aligns across 8 bases. Germline-derived CDR1 and CDR2 are SEHNR and FQNEAQ (reference sequence). J lost 5 bases, V lost 2 bases, and 10 bases had no gene match. CDR3 size: 16 residues. CDR3 sequence reads: CASSLQGTGPGETQYF. The CDR3 DNA reads TGTGCCAGCAGCTTACAGGGGACAGGACCTGGGGAGACCCAGTACTTC.

The V and J genes are TRBV4-1 and TRBJ2-1; 13 bases align to TRBD2. Germline CDR1 and CDR2: MGHRA and YSYEKL. The CDR3 is 20 residues long. The V and J ends lost 0 bases and 3 bases, in that order; junction bases with no gene match: 11. In DNA form, the CDR3 reads TGCGCCAGCAGCCAAGAAGGTAGGGTGACTAGCGGGAGGATCTACAATGAGCAGTTCTTC. This sequence encodes CASSQEGRVTSGRIYNEQFF.

This clonotype has a handful of counts. This chain links TRBV3-1 with TRBJ2-5; TRBD1 might be the D (6 bases). Germline V gene lookup returns CDR1 LGHDT and CDR2 YNNKEL (reference sequence). The CDR3 covers 16 residues. With 4 bases removed from V and 1 base from J, the gap between germline ends came to 16 bases. The CDR3 region has the DNA TGTGCCAGCAGCCCTCCCCCCAGCAGGGGCCAAGAGACCCAGTACTTC. Amino acid sequence: CASSPPPSRGQETQYF.

This clonotype was detected many times. V gene TRBV25-1 combines with J gene TRBJ2-3; tentative D call: TRBD2 (7 bases). Trimming took 5 bases from V and 0 from J, leaving 9 bases between them. CDR1 is MGHDK, CDR2 SYGVNS, per germline. CDR3 length: 14 amino acids. The CDR3 region has the DNA TGTGCCAGCAGTAGGGGGGGTAGCACAGATACGCAGTATTTT. It encodes CASSRGGSTDTQYF.

With respect to this clonotype: Possible read error: a much larger clone is one base away. V gene TRBV5-1 combines with J gene TRBJ2-5; 8 bases are shared with TRBD2. This CDR3 comprises 14 residues. CDR1 SGHRS and CDR2 YFSETQ come from the germline V gene. The trim removed 8 bases at V and 3 bases at J, leaving 9 bases unmatched. The CDR3 DNA reads TGCGCCAGTGGGCCGGGACTAGGGGAAGAGACCCAGTACTTC. Residues: CASGPGLGEETQYF.

This clonotype was observed a handful of times. The genes are TRBV6-5 and TRBJ2-1; 15 bases align to TRBD2. The trim removed 0 bases at V and 5 bases at J, leaving 5 bases unmatched. CDR3 size: 18 residues. The germline CDR1 and CDR2 sequences are MNHEY and SVGAGI. The CDR3 loop is CASSYSGTSGRTNNEQFF. CDR3 DNA: TGTGCCAGCAGTTACTCTGGGACTAGCGGGAGGACGAACAATGAGCAGTTCTTC.

This clonotype was detected a few times. The J gene is TRBJ2-3, the V gene TRBV5-5; TRBD2 agrees at 10 bases. The CDR3 has 16 amino acids. Germline lookup yields CDR1 SGHKS and CDR2 YYEKEE (reference sequence). With V trimmed by 0 bases and J by 2 bases, 3 bases remained unmatched. For the CDR3, the DNA is TGTGCCAGCAGCTTGGAACTAGCGGGATACACAGATACGCAGTATTTT. Its translation is CASSLELAGYTDTQYF.

This clonotype was seen more than once but under ten times. This sequence joins TRBV9 and TRBJ2-7, with a possible D match to TRBD1 (6 bases). This CDR3 has 15 residues. Germline V lookup: CDR1 SGDLS, CDR2 YYNGEE. V lost 0 bases, J lost 3 bases, and 13 bases lay in between. CDR3: CASSVAHGQHYEQYF. DNA for the CDR3: TGTGCCAGCAGCGTAGCTCATGGACAGCACTACGAGCAGTACTTC.

In this sample, this clonotype turned up many times. The rearrangement uses TRBV20-1 and TRBJ2-7, with 8 bases fitting TRBD1. The CDR3 totals 14 residues. Germline values: CDR1 DFQATT, CDR2 SNEGSKA (reference sequence). With 6 bases clipped from V and 2 bases from J, the junction kept 9 bases outside the gene matches. Here the CDR3 reads CSARRDRPTYEQYF. In DNA, the CDR3 is TGCAGTGCCCGTCGGGACAGGCCTACCTACGAGCAGTACTTC.

The chain employs TRBV19 and TRBJ1-1; D may be TRBD1 (6 bases). Germline V CDR1 and CDR2: LNHDA, SQIVND (reference sequence). The CDR3 is 15 residues long. V was shortened by 4 bases and J by 1 base, with 13 bases between the two germline ends. CDR3: CASSSPGHANTEAFF. The CDR3 nucleotides are TGTGCCAGTAGTAGCCCGGGACACGCGAACACTGAAGCTTTCTTT.

This clonotype was observed many times. The rearrangement links TRBV20-1 to TRBJ2-7; 9 bases are shared with TRBD2. The CDR3 loop spans 15 amino acids. V lost 2 bases and J lost 6; bases outside the gene matches: 11. In germline, CDR1 is DFQATT, CDR2 SNEGSKA (reference sequence). For the CDR3, the DNA is TGCAGTGCTAGACCCCCCATAGCGGGAGTGATCGAGCAGTACTTC. Translated, it gives CSARPPIAGVIEQYF.

This clonotype was seen ten or more times. This sequence joins TRBV4-3 and TRBJ1-4, with D unclear. The V gene's germline CDR1 is LGHNA and CDR2 YSLEER. The V gene lost 0 bases and the J gene lost 0 bases, with 8 bases spanning the gap. The CDR3 length is 16 residues. The CDR3 DNA sequence: TGCGCCAGCAGCCAAGATCCGGTACCAACTAATGAAAAACTGTTTTTT. It yields the protein CASSQDPVPTNEKLFF.

Concerning this clonotype: A read error may explain this, as a much larger clone is one base away. The chain employs TRBV18 and TRBJ2-2; no clear D gene. Germline loops: CDR1 KGHSH, CDR2 LQKENI. The CDR3 is 15 amino acids. V lost 3 bases and J 0 bases, leaving 8 bases between the germline ends. The CDR3 loop reads CASSPWESNTGELFF. Written as DNA, the CDR3 is TGTGCCAGCTCACCCTGGGAATCGAACACCGGGGAGCTGTTTTTT.

This clonotype has at least ten counts. The chain has TRBV5-5 and TRBJ1-2; D remains unclear. The CDR3 covers 17 residues. CDR1 SGHKS and CDR2 YYEKEE come from the germline V gene (reference sequence). V dropped 0 bases and J dropped 0 bases, with 15 bases sitting between them. This CDR3 reads CASSLAIRQRSNYGYTF. In nucleotides, the CDR3 is TGTGCCAGCAGCTTGGCCATTAGGCAGAGATCTAACTATGGCTACACCTTC.

This clonotype was observed a handful of times. The V call is TRBV24-1, the J call TRBJ2-1, with unresolved D. This CDR3 is 16 amino acids long. V was cut by 1 base and J by 8 bases, with 17 bases left in between. Germline loops: CDR1 KGHDR, CDR2 SFDVKD. The CDR3 region has the DNA TGTGCCACCAGTGATTTCAGCCAACAACCGGGCTATGAGCAGTTCTTC. As protein: CATSDFSQQPGYEQFF.

This clonotype appeared many times. V usage is TRBV7-9 and J usage is TRBJ2-7; D may be TRBD1 (5 bases). Germline lookup yields CDR1 SEHNR and CDR2 FQNEAQ (reference sequence). Trimming left V 6 bases short and J 1 base short, with 13 bases between. The CDR3 is 14 residues long. The CDR3 nucleotides are TGTGCCAGCAGTCTAGGGGTTAGGTCCTACGAGCAGTACTTC. Its translation: CASSLGVRSYEQYF.

The sample holds many counts of this clonotype. This rearrangement joins TRBV14 to TRBJ2-7; D not certain. The CDR3 runs 13 residues. CDR1 and CDR2 from the germline V gene are SGHDN and FVKESK. V lost 7 bases to trimming and J lost 1 base, with 11 bases between them. DNA of the CDR3: TGTGCCAGCATCCTACGGGTTTCCTACGAGCAGTACTTC. It specifies CASILRVSYEQYF.